Below, 22 T cell receptor beta chains from the same sample are listed, as sequenced in a study of T-cell reconstitution after alpha-beta-depleted transplantation in children. The TCRbeta library incorporated unique molecular identifiers. TCRdb processed the PCR reads anew with MiXCR; each CDR3 protein has one entry. Found here are 700,000 to 950,000 distinct CDR3 sequences, approximately 15% of them singletons; the top ten hold roughly 5%. Source: PBMCs, mostly from graft donor cells, taken 360 days after TCRalphabeta/CD19-depleted stem cell transplant. The receptor set was obtained from a male patient younger than 18 who had a stem cell transplant for acute lymphoblastic leukemia, so the T cells may come from the graft donor.

This clonotype was seen a few times. V gene TRBV2 combines with J gene TRBJ2-2, with 8 bases aligning to TRBD1. In germline, CDR1 is SNHLY, CDR2 FYNNEI. This CDR3 spans 15 amino acids. Trimming removed 5 bases from V and 5 bases from J; junction bases left unmatched: 7. The CDR3 nucleotides read TGTGCCAGCAGTACTGTCAGGGGGCGAACCGGGGAGCTGTTTTTT. This sequence encodes CASSTVRGRTGELFF.

A few counts support this clonotype. The chain is built from TRBV20-1 and TRBJ2-5; tentatively, D is TRBD2 (6 bases). From germline, CDR1 is DFQATT and CDR2 SNEGSKA (reference sequence). Trimming removed 3 bases at V and 5 bases at J, with 16 bases between. The CDR3 covers 14 residues. CDR3 residues: CSASGDSGLETQYF. As DNA, the CDR3 is TGCAGTGCTAGCGGGGATAGCGGTTTGGAGACCCAGTACTTC.

The rearrangement uses TRBV7-9 and TRBJ2-7; 9 bases map to TRBD2. Germline CDR1 SEHNR, CDR2 FQNEAQ (reference sequence). V lost 5 bases to trimming and J lost 6 bases; unmatched junction nucleotides: 11. The CDR3 length is 15 residues. As DNA, the CDR3 is TGTGCCAGCAGCCCGATAGCGGGAGTTAAGAGCGAGCAGTACTTC. It codes for CASSPIAGVKSEQYF. Full variable domain (missing parts from reference TRBV7-9 and TRBJ2-7): DTGVSQNPRHKITKRGQNVTFRCDPISEHNRLYWYRQTLGQGPEFLTYFQNEAQLEKSRLLSDRFSAERPKGSFSTLEIQRTEQGDSAMYLCASSPIAGVKSEQYFGPGTRLTVT.

This clonotype was recorded many times. The rearrangement links TRBV6-1 to TRBJ2-5; the D gene is possibly TRBD2 (6 bases). The V gene lost 8 bases and the J gene lost 2 bases, with 12 bases spanning the gap. From germline, CDR1 is MNHNS and CDR2 SASEGT. The CDR3 consists of 13 residues. CDR3 sequence: CASSGTLQETQYF. The CDR3 DNA reads as TGTGCCAGCTCCGGGACTCTTCAAGAGACCCAGTACTTC.

This chain connects TRBV7-9 to TRBJ2-1; 7 bases are shared with TRBD2. J gave up 8 bases and V 6 bases, and 7 bases lay outside the gene matches. Germline CDR1 reads SEHNR; CDR2 reads FQNEAQ (reference sequence). The CDR3 has 13 amino acids. The CDR3 reads CASSHLAEDEQFF. CDR3 nucleotide sequence: TGTGCCAGCAGTCACCTAGCGGAGGATGAGCAGTTCTTC.

The rearrangement uses TRBV21-1 and TRBJ2-7; the D call of TRBD2 is as the table states it, not checked on the DNA. TRBV21-1 is listed as a pseudogene. The CDR3 spans 15 residues. The CDR3 coding sequence is TGTGCCAGCAGTCCGGGGGAGGGCCCCTCCTACGAGCAGTACTTC. The encoded protein is CASSPGEGPSYEQYF.

There are a few counts of this clonotype. The genes are TRBV10-3 and TRBJ2-5; TRBD2 agrees at 9 bases. Germline V CDR1 and CDR2: ENHRY, SYGVKD. V was clipped by 2 bases and J by 2 bases; unmatched bases: 3. This CDR3 region has 15 residues. The CDR3 nucleotides read TGTGCCATCAGTGAGCCTAGCGGGGATCAAGAGACCCAGTACTTC. Encoded protein: CAISEPSGDQETQYF.

V gene TRBV12-3 or TRBV12-4 combines with J gene TRBJ2-7; TRBD1 matches at 8 bases. This CDR3 is 12 amino acids long. The V and J ends lost 5 bases and 7 bases, in that order; junction bases with no gene match: 4. CDR3 coding DNA: TGTGCCAGCAGTCGGACAGGGACGGAGCAGTACTTC. Translated: CASSRTGTEQYF.

This clonotype occurred a few times. The rearrangement links TRBV20-1 to TRBJ2-7; 9 positions agree with TRBD1. Germline loops: CDR1 DFQATT, CDR2 SNEGSKA (reference sequence). J lost 2 bases, V lost 6 bases, and 8 bases had no gene match. This CDR3 is 14 amino acids long. CDR3 coding DNA: TGCAGTGCCAAACCGACAGGGGGAACCTACGAGCAGTACTTC. Encoded protein: CSAKPTGGTYEQYF.

In this sample, this clonotype turned up many times. The V and J genes are TRBV4-1 and TRBJ2-5; 7 bases match TRBD1. The germline CDR1 and CDR2 sequences are MGHRA and YSYEKL. The CDR3 has 16 residues. V dropped 1 base and J dropped 2; count of bases not matched to a gene: 7. DNA of the CDR3: TGCGCCAGCAGCCAAGGGACAGGACCACTACAAGAGACCCAGTACTTC. Its protein product is CASSQGTGPLQETQYF.

This clonotype was counted only a few times. The rearrangement joins TRBV5-1 to TRBJ1-2, with 7 bases matching TRBD1. CDR1 SGHRS and CDR2 YFSETQ come from the germline V gene. There are 16 residues in the CDR3. The V segment lost 7 bases and the J segment 0 bases; nucleotides outside the gene matches: 12. The chain's CDR3 is CASSDRDYSANYGYTF. The CDR3 region has the DNA TGCGCCAGCTCTGACAGGGATTACTCAGCTAACTATGGCTACACCTTC.

This clonotype was counted a few times. The chain couples TRBV30 to TRBJ1-1; D remains ambiguous. From germline, CDR1 is GTSNPN and CDR2 SVGIG (reference sequence). The CDR3 sequence is 13 residues long. The V and J ends lost 1 base and 5 bases respectively, with 11 bases between them. CDR3 nucleotides: TGTGCCTGGAGTGGAGTTCCGGGGACTGAAGCTTTCTTT. Its translation is CAWSGVPGTEAFF.

This clonotype was found a few times. The V call is TRBV24-1, the J call TRBJ2-7; 11 positions agree with TRBD2. This CDR3 spans 17 amino acids. V lost 3 bases, J lost 0 bases, and 6 bases stayed unmatched. Germline loops: CDR1 KGHDR, CDR2 SFDVKD. CDR3 coding DNA: TGTGCCACCAGTGATACTAGCGGGAGTATCCCCTCCTACGAGCAGTACTTC. Translation gives CATSDTSGSIPSYEQYF.

This sequence joins TRBV20-1 and TRBJ1-6; a weak D match, TRBD1 (6 bases). Trimming removed 5 bases at V and 13 bases at J, with 30 bases between. CDR1 and CDR2 (germline): DFQATT, SNEGSKA (reference sequence). This CDR3 is built from 17 residues. The CDR3 DNA reads TGCAGTGCTCCGTCGGGCCAGACGAGGGGGATAATTCCTCCCCTCCACTTT. It encodes CSAPSGQTRGIIPPLHF.

This sequence joins TRBV29-1 and TRBJ2-7; D ambiguous. CDR3 length equals 13 residues. Germline V lookup: CDR1 SQVTM, CDR2 ANQGSEA. Trimming stripped 5 bases from V and 4 bases from J, with 15 bases between. CDR3 bases: TGCAGCGTTCGGGCCAGGTTTACATACGAGCAGTACTTC. This encodes CSVRARFTYEQYF.

This clonotype was recorded many times. The chain joins TRBV5-1 to TRBJ1-2; TRBD1 matches at 7 bases. Germline loops: CDR1 SGHRS, CDR2 YFSETQ. Unmatched junction bases numbered 4, after V lost 0 bases and J lost 8 bases. The length of the CDR3 is 13 residues. The chain's CDR3 is CASSLEGGGGYTF. For the CDR3, the DNA is TGCGCCAGCAGCTTGGAAGGGGGCGGAGGCTACACCTTC. Full variable domain (missing parts from reference TRBV5-1 and TRBJ1-2): KAGVTQTPRYLIKTRGQQVTLSCSPISGHRSVSWYQQTPGQGLQFLFEYFSETQRNKGNFPGRFSGRQFSNSRSEMNVSTLELGDSALYLCASSLEGGGGYTFGSGTRLTVV.

The chain has TRBV7-6 and TRBJ2-3; D unresolved. The CDR3 has 15 amino acids. Trimming removed 4 bases at V and 4 bases at J, with 15 bases between. The V gene's germline CDR1 is SGHVS and CDR2 FNYEAQ. The CDR3 here is CASSSRRWSPDTQYF. DNA for the CDR3: TGTGCCAGCAGCTCCCGTCGGTGGTCCCCAGATACGCAGTATTTT.

As regards this clonotype: The limits of the CDR3 on the DNA are not certain, so only TCRdb's listed CDR3 is given. J is TRBJ2-7 and V is TRBV6-5; the table's D call, TRBD2, was not checked against the DNA. The CDR3 has 14 amino acids, counting both end residues. Germline CDR1 is MNHEY and CDR2 is SVGAGI. CDR3 protein: CASSSSGLDYEQYF.

This clonotype occurred a few times. The V and J genes are TRBV19 and TRBJ1-5; maybe TRBD1 (6 bases). V dropped 5 bases and J dropped 4 bases, with 15 bases sitting between them. The germline V gene encodes CDR1 LNHDA and CDR2 SQIVND (reference sequence). The length of the CDR3 is 15 residues. CDR3 protein: CASSSEGVRNQPQHF. The DNA of the CDR3 is TGTGCCAGTAGTTCCGAGGGGGTACGAAATCAGCCCCAGCATTTT.

The CDR3 region is CAISFHPLAGTHNEQFF. The CDR3, as DNA: TGTGCCATCAGTTTTCACCCGCTAGCGGGCACCCACAATGAGCAGTTCTTC. This rearrangement joins TRBV10-3 to TRBJ2-1, with 8 bases aligning to TRBD2. Per germline, CDR1 ENHRY and CDR2 SYGVKD. With V trimmed by 5 bases and J by 5 bases, 14 bases remained unmatched. The CDR3 runs to 17 residues.

This sequence joins TRBV5-1 and TRBJ2-2; 12 nucleotides match TRBD2. V trimming: 7 bases; J trimming: 4 bases; junction bases outside the gene matches: 5. This CDR3 spans 15 amino acids. Germline V lookup: CDR1 SGHRS, CDR2 YFSETQ. The CDR3 region has the DNA TGCGCCAGCGCTTGGACTAGCGGGGTCACCGGGGAGCTGTTTTTT. This codes for CASAWTSGVTGELFF.

The rearrangement uses TRBV20-1 and TRBJ1-4; D not certain. The V and J ends lost 1 base and 7 bases respectively, with 7 bases between them. Germline V gene lookup returns CDR1 DFQATT and CDR2 SNEGSKA (reference sequence). There are 12 residues in the CDR3. CDR3 coding DNA: TGCAGTGCTAGAGGGTTGGGTGAAAAACTGTTTTTT. Its protein product is CSARGLGEKLFF.